The 25 T cell receptor beta chains presented below share a single source sample, sequenced in a study of post-analysis software for immune sequencing data. Regarding the study as a whole: Patients showed TRBV5-6, TRBV5-1 and TRBV20-1 among roughly 5 TRBV segments more frequent than in controls.

These receptors have no identified antigens. Prepared TCR beta cDNA libraries contained unique molecular identifiers. TCRdb processed the PCR reads anew with MiXCR; each CDR3 protein has one entry. The sample has some 800,000 distinct CDR3 sequences, under 60% seen once; the top ten hold just under 5%. Specimen: blood. All receptors come from a girl aged 10 to 17 with multiple sclerosis.

The chain is built from TRBV6-2 or TRBV6-3 and TRBJ2-1; D unclear. V was trimmed by 5 bases and J by 9 bases, leaving 8 bases between them. This CDR3 has 11 residues. Looked up from germline, CDR1 is MNHEY and CDR2 is SVGEGT. In DNA form, the CDR3 reads TGTGCCAGCAGTGACCGGTCTGAGCAGTTCTTC. This sequence encodes CASSDRSEQFF.

This sequence joins TRBV3-1 and TRBJ2-5, with 14 nucleotides matching TRBD2. CDR3 length: 15 amino acids. Germline V gene data show CDR1 as LGHDT and CDR2 as YNNKEL (reference sequence). With V trimmed by 0 bases and J by 7 bases, 1 base remained unmatched. The CDR3 protein is CASSQDGTSGRTQYF. The CDR3 coding sequence is TGTGCCAGCAGCCAAGATGGGACTAGCGGGAGGACCCAGTACTTC.

The chain is built from TRBV5-6 and TRBJ1-4; D gene uncertain. V was trimmed by 1 base and J by 7 bases, leaving 11 bases between them. Germline CDR1 reads SGHDT; CDR2 reads YYEEEE. This CDR3 contains 14 residues. The CDR3 nucleotides read TGTGCCAGCAGCTTGTCTCGGGGTGGTGAAAAACTGTTTTTT. It is translated as CASSLSRGGEKLFF. The entire variable domain, with the rest obtained from reference TRBV5-6 and TRBJ1-4, is as follows: DAGVTQSPTHLIKTRGQQVTLRCSPKSGHDTVSWYQQALGQGPQFIFQYYEEEERQRGNFPDRFSGHQFPNYSSELNVNALLLGDSALYLCASSLSRGGEKLFFGSGTQLSVL.

The chain couples TRBV28 to TRBJ1-1, with TRBD1 identical over 8 bases. The CDR3 is made up of 17 amino acids. With V trimmed by 5 bases and J by 5 bases, 16 bases remained unmatched. Per the germline V gene, CDR1 is MDHEN and CDR2 is SYDVKM. CDR3 region: CASSTPRTGRLGTEAFF. CDR3 in DNA: TGTGCCAGCAGTACCCCCCGGACAGGGCGGTTGGGAACTGAAGCTTTCTTT.

This clonotype has more than one count but fewer than ten. The rearrangement links TRBV20-1 to TRBJ2-1; TRBD2 agrees at 7 bases. The germline V gene encodes CDR1 DFQATT and CDR2 SNEGSKA (reference sequence). The CDR3 covers 16 residues. With 4 bases clipped from V and 3 bases from J, the junction kept 12 bases outside the gene matches. The CDR3, as DNA: TGCAGTGCTAACCCCTCCTCGGGACTACACTACAATGAGCAGTTCTTC. Protein: CSANPSSGLHYNEQFF.

This clonotype occurred a few times. The chain couples TRBV5-1 to TRBJ1-1; TRBD1 agrees at 8 bases. CDR3 length: 15 residues. Germline V lookup: CDR1 SGHRS, CDR2 YFSETQ. J was trimmed by 1 base and V by 6 bases; bases with no gene match: 8. CDR3 in DNA: TGCGCCAGCAACAGGGGGGATAACGCGAACACTGAAGCTTTCTTT. Translation gives CASNRGDNANTEAFF.

The gene calls are TRBV20-1 and TRBJ2-3; 9 bases fit TRBD2. With 3 bases clipped from V and 2 bases from J, the junction kept 9 bases outside the gene matches. The CDR3 runs 16 residues. CDR1 is DFQATT and CDR2 is SNEGSKA in the germline V gene (reference sequence). The CDR3 DNA reads as TGCAGTGCTAGGGACTTACTAGCGGGCCACACAGATACGCAGTATTTT. This gives the protein CSARDLLAGHTDTQYF.

This clonotype came up a few times. The gene calls are TRBV6-2 or TRBV6-3 and TRBJ2-1; 8 bases fit TRBD1. CDR1 is MNHEY, CDR2 SVGEGT, per germline. J lost 4 bases, V lost 0 bases, and 14 bases had no gene match. There are 19 residues in the CDR3. The CDR3 DNA reads as TGTGCCAGCAGTTACTCCGGACAGGGATCACAGGGGCTTTACAATGAGCAGTTCTTC. This sequence encodes CASSYSGQGSQGLYNEQFF.

The chain recombines TRBV15 with TRBJ2-3; D remains unclear. V dropped 2 bases and J dropped 6 bases, with 9 bases sitting between them. This CDR3 comprises 13 residues. Per the germline V gene, CDR1 is LNHNV and CDR2 is YYDKDF (reference sequence). The CDR3 DNA sequence: TGTGCCACCAGCAGACCAGGACGGGATACGCAGTATTTT. This gives the protein CATSRPGRDTQYF. The variable domain in full, completed from reference TRBV15 and TRBJ2-3, reads DAMVIQNPRYQVTQFGKPVTLSCSQTLNHNVMYWYQQKSSQAPKLLFHYYDKDFNNEADTPDNFQSRRPNTSFCFLDIRSPGLGDTAMYLCATSRPGRDTQYFGPGTRLTVL.

V gene TRBV20-1 combines with J gene TRBJ2-7; D gene ambiguous. The CDR3 is 12 residues long. Germline V gives CDR1 DFQATT, CDR2 SNEGSKA (reference sequence). Trimming removed 2 bases at V and 6 bases at J, with 11 bases between. DNA for the CDR3: TGCAGTGCTAGATCCCGGACGAGCGAGCAGTACTTC. It specifies CSARSRTSEQYF.

V usage is TRBV20-1 and J usage is TRBJ1-4, with D uncertain. The CDR3 extends over 15 amino acids. With 3 bases removed from V and 7 bases from J, the gap between germline ends came to 18 bases. Germline-derived CDR1 and CDR2 are DFQATT and SNEGSKA (reference sequence). CDR3 DNA sequence: TGCAGTGCTAGTTCGGATCAGAGTTTAGTTGAAAAACTGTTTTTT. Protein: CSASSDQSLVEKLFF.

The V and J genes are TRBV7-8 and TRBJ2-3; the D is unclear. The length of the CDR3 is 17 residues. Germline assignment: CDR1 SGHVS and CDR2 FQNEAQ. The germline V and J ends were trimmed by 4 bases and 4 bases, with 21 bases remaining between them. The CDR3 nucleotides are TGTGCCAGCAGCTCCCGCCCCAACGGAAAGGATGCAGATACGCAGTATTTT. Protein product: CASSSRPNGKDADTQYF.

This chain joins TRBV5-1 and TRBJ2-7; D not certain. CDR1 is SGHRS and CDR2 is YFSETQ in the germline V gene. V was clipped by 4 bases and J by 1 base, with 12 bases between them. CDR3 size: 14 residues. The CDR3: CASSPLDGSYEQYF. The CDR3 nucleotides read TGCGCCAGCAGCCCCCTGGACGGATCCTACGAGCAGTACTTC. The entire variable domain, with the rest obtained from reference TRBV5-1 and TRBJ2-7, is as follows: KAGVTQTPRYLIKTRGQQVTLSCSPISGHRSVSWYQQTPGQGLQFLFEYFSETQRNKGNFPGRFSGRQFSNSRSEMNVSTLELGDSALYLCASSPLDGSYEQYFGPGTRLTVT.

This chain joins TRBV20-1 and TRBJ2-3; D gene uncertain. Deletions cut 3 bases from V and 0 bases from J, with 13 bases between. Germline CDR1 DFQATT, CDR2 SNEGSKA (reference sequence). The CDR3 is made up of 15 amino acids. CDR3 amino acids: CSARILTTSTDTQYF. Written as DNA, the CDR3 is TGCAGTGCTAGGATATTGACAACTAGCACAGATACGCAGTATTTT.

The chain employs TRBV15 and TRBJ2-7; no firm D call. The CDR3 has 15 amino acids. Germline V gives CDR1 LNHNV, CDR2 YYDKDF (reference sequence). Deletions cut 1 base from V and 3 bases from J, with 13 bases between. The CDR3 loop reads CATSRGQGWGYEQYF. The CDR3 DNA reads TGTGCCACCAGCAGAGGACAAGGGTGGGGCTACGAGCAGTACTTC.

This clonotype has a handful of counts. The rearrangement uses TRBV7-2 and TRBJ2-7; D ambiguous. The CDR3 consists of 14 residues. Germline values: CDR1 SGHTA, CDR2 FQGNSA. Trimming removed 1 base from V and 2 bases from J, with 9 bases in between. The CDR3 coding sequence is TGTGCCAGCAGCTTAGGCGAGGTAACCTACGAGCAGTACTTC. Residues: CASSLGEVTYEQYF.

The chain couples TRBV5-8 to TRBJ2-2, with 11 nucleotides matching TRBD2. The junction had 6 bases not matched to a gene; V was cut back by 4 bases and J by 7 bases. In germline, CDR1 is SGHTS, CDR2 YDEGEE. CDR3 size: 15 residues. The CDR3 sequence: CASSRTSGRFGELFF. The CDR3 region has the DNA TGTGCCAGCAGCCGAACTAGCGGGAGATTCGGGGAGCTGTTTTTT.

The chain carries TRBV9 and TRBJ2-4; TRBD2 agrees at 13 bases. Matching the DNA end better, TRBJ2-7 makes the J call doubtful. This CDR3 contains 16 residues. Germline CDR1 is SGDLS and CDR2 is YYNGEE. The CDR3 here is CASSFPGTSGIHEQYF. CDR3 DNA sequence: TGTGCCAGCAGCTTTCCCGGGACTAGCGGGATCCACGAGCAGTACTTC.

The chain couples TRBV12-3 or TRBV12-4 to TRBJ2-5; 7 bases agree with TRBD1. With V trimmed by 6 bases and J by 2 bases, 9 bases remained unmatched. The CDR3 extends over 15 amino acids. The CDR3 DNA reads TGTGCCAGCAGGAGGGGACAGTTGCAACAAGAGACCCAGTACTTC. Protein product: CASRRGQLQQETQYF.

V gene TRBV28 combines with J gene TRBJ2-3; maybe TRBD1 (6 bases). The germline CDR1 and CDR2 sequences are MDHEN and SYDVKM. The CDR3 is 14 amino acids. Trimming took 6 bases from V and 2 from J, leaving 12 bases between them. The CDR3 DNA reads TGTGCCAGCAGGACGGACAGACCCACAGATACGCAGTATTTT. Amino acid sequence: CASRTDRPTDTQYF. Full variable domain (missing parts from reference TRBV28 and TRBJ2-3): DVKVTQSSRYLVKRTGEKVFLECVQDMDHENMFWYRQDPGLGLRLIYFSYDVKMKEKGDIPEGYSVSREKKERFSLILESASTNQTSMYLCASRTDRPTDTQYFGPGTRLTVL.

This clonotype was recorded a few times. V usage is TRBV3-1 and J usage is TRBJ2-7; a possible D gene is TRBD2 (5 bases). The CDR3 is 15 amino acids. Germline V gives CDR1 LGHDT, CDR2 YNNKEL (reference sequence). Trimming took off 4 bases at V and 2 bases at J, with 15 bases between the two ends. The CDR3 protein is CASSPNGAVPYEQYF. CDR3 DNA: TGTGCCAGCAGCCCTAACGGAGCGGTCCCCTACGAGCAGTACTTC.

The chain uses TRBV7-9 and TRBJ2-7, with D perhaps TRBD1 (7 bases). Germline CDR1 and CDR2: SEHNR and FQNEAQ (reference sequence). The CDR3 length is 13 residues. Trimming removed 2 bases at V and 6 bases at J, with 11 bases between. The CDR3 bases are TGTGCCAGCAGCTTAACGCAGGGGGGCGAGCAGTACTTC. Residues: CASSLTQGGEQYF.

The V call is TRBV20-1, the J call TRBJ2-7; D could derive from TRBD1 or TRBD2 (5 bases each). The germline CDR1 and CDR2 sequences are DFQATT and SNEGSKA (reference sequence). The germline V and J ends were trimmed by 5 bases and 2 bases, with 16 bases remaining between them. CDR3 length: 14 amino acids. The CDR3 DNA reads TGCAGTGCTGACCCGGGACCGTTGGCCTACGAGCAGTACTTC. Translated, it gives CSADPGPLAYEQYF.

This sequence joins TRBV4-1 and TRBJ2-1; D possibly corresponds to TRBD1 (5 bases). V shed 0 bases and J shed 4 bases, with 13 bases lying between them. The CDR3 is 16 amino acids. The V gene's germline CDR1 is MGHRA and CDR2 YSYEKL. The CDR3 region is CASSQEGLPVYNEQFF. In DNA form, the CDR3 reads TGCGCCAGCAGCCAAGAGGGGCTCCCGGTTTACAATGAGCAGTTCTTC.

The sample holds a few counts of this clonotype. This chain connects TRBV9 to TRBJ1-2; TRBD1 might be the D (5 bases). Trimming shortened V by 0 bases and J by 8 bases, and 17 bases separated the two germline ends. This CDR3 has 15 amino acids. Germline V gene sequence: CDR1 SGDLS, CDR2 YYNGEE. The CDR3 region is CASSVGGPSSGGYTF. CDR3 bases: TGTGCCAGCAGCGTAGGGGGACCTTCTAGCGGGGGCTACACCTTC.